These 20 T cell receptor beta chains originate from one sample sequenced in a study of high-grade serous ovarian cancer treatment subgroups. Only in-frame clones appear in the TCRdb table, and some are missing; sequencing was by immunoSEQ multiplex PCR. Of over a thousand clones in the sample, 65% to 70% were seen once. Tumor samples were obtained before definitive surgery or chemotherapy. Material for sequencing was tumor tissue. These receptors all stem from a human donor with high-grade serous ovarian cancer.

The rearrangement joins TRBV7-9 to TRBJ2-2; 12 nucleotides agree with TRBD2. CDR1 SEHNR and CDR2 FQNEAQ come from the germline V gene (reference sequence). The J segment lost 1 base and the V segment lost 4 bases, leaving 1 base of the junction unmatched. The CDR3 is 16 residues long. The CDR3: CASSSTSGGNTGELFF. CDR3 DNA sequence: TGTGCCAGCAGCTCGACTAGCGGGGGGAACACCGGGGAGCTGTTTTTT.

CDR3 in amino acids: CASSVSVWNTEAFF. CDR3 in DNA: TGTGCCAGTAGTGTCTCGGTGTGGAACACTGAAGCTTTCTTT. The chain combines TRBV19 with TRBJ1-1; D remains ambiguous. The CDR3 loop spans 14 amino acids. Germline assignment: CDR1 LNHDA and CDR2 SQIVND (reference sequence). Trimming removed 5 bases from V and 1 base from J, with 11 bases in between.

The rearrangement uses TRBV4-1 and TRBJ2-3; D unresolved. Germline V gene sequence: CDR1 MGHRA, CDR2 YSYEKL. The V end lost 1 base, the J end lost 5 bases, and 13 bases lay between the germline ends. The CDR3 runs 15 residues. CDR3 bases: TGCGCCAGCAGCCAAGGATATCTTCGCGGAGATACGCAGTATTTT. Its protein product is CASSQGYLRGDTQYF.

Relative to its sample, this clone is large. The chain combines TRBV6-1 with TRBJ1-2; tentative D call: TRBD1 (5 bases). This CDR3 comprises 15 residues. Germline V gene data show CDR1 as MNHNS and CDR2 as SASEGT. V was pared by 6 bases and J by 4 bases, with 18 bases between. This CDR3 is CASSETIRAPYGYTF. The CDR3 DNA reads as TGTGCCAGCAGCGAAACCATCAGGGCCCCCTATGGCTACACCTTC.

The J gene is TRBJ2-7, the V gene TRBV7-9; no clear D. There are 12 residues in the CDR3. Trimming took off 1 base at V and 6 bases at J, with 7 bases between the two ends. Germline loops: CDR1 SEHNR, CDR2 FQNEAQ (reference sequence). Here the CDR3 reads CASSLVSIEQYF. CDR3 sequence (DNA): TGTGCCAGCAGCTTAGTGTCGATCGAGCAGTACTTC.

The chain employs TRBV7-2 and TRBJ2-7; 13 positions match TRBD2. V trimming: 3 bases; J trimming: 1 base; junction bases outside the gene matches: 6. The CDR3 consists of 17 residues. CDR1 and CDR2 from the germline V gene are SGHTA and FQGNSA. CDR3 loop: CASSLGLAGNLSYEQYF. The CDR3 coding sequence is TGTGCCAGCAGCTTGGGACTAGCGGGGAACCTTTCCTACGAGCAGTACTTC.

This chain links TRBV29-1 with TRBJ1-1, with D possibly being TRBD1 (6 bases). Germline V gene lookup returns CDR1 SQVTM and CDR2 ANQGSEA. This CDR3 contains 14 residues. Trimming removed 4 bases at V and 2 bases at J, with 14 bases between. CDR3 region: CSVVGARGNTEAFF. The DNA for the CDR3 is TGCAGCGTTGTAGGCGCCAGGGGTAACACTGAAGCTTTCTTT.

The chain uses TRBV5-5 and TRBJ1-1, with D unresolved. Trimming stripped 0 bases from V and 0 bases from J, with 12 bases between. The CDR3 loop spans 16 amino acids. Looked up from germline, CDR1 is SGHKS and CDR2 is YYEKEE (reference sequence). The CDR3 loop is CASSLGGGTLNTEAFF. The CDR3 nucleotides are TGTGCCAGCAGCTTGGGGGGAGGCACTTTGAACACTGAAGCTTTCTTT.

CDR3 sequence (DNA): TGTGCCAGCAGCTTGGACGTCATTGATCCTACGCAGTATTTT. Amino acids: CASSLDVIDPTQYF. The chain employs TRBV5-6 and TRBJ2-3; D not certain. Germline CDR1 and CDR2: SGHDT and YYEEEE. V was trimmed by 0 bases and J by 8 bases, leaving 13 bases between them. The CDR3 has 14 amino acids.

This chain joins TRBV7-2 and TRBJ1-1, with a possible D match to TRBD1 (6 bases). The CDR3 loop spans 15 amino acids. Germline-derived CDR1 and CDR2 are SGHTA and FQGNSA. V dropped 7 bases and J dropped 6 bases, with 21 bases sitting between them. The CDR3 DNA is TGTGCCAGCAATAGGGGGGGCGCATATCCGTCTGAAGCTTTCTTT. It codes for CASNRGGAYPSEAFF.

The rearrangement joins TRBV29-1 to TRBJ2-1, with TRBD2 matching over 11 bases. Losses at the gene ends were 7 bases for V and 12 bases for J; bases not matched to a gene: 8. Germline V gene sequence: CDR1 SQVTM, CDR2 ANQGSEA. The length of the CDR3 is 12 residues. In DNA, the CDR3 is TGCAGCGCCGGGACTAGCGGAGCTGTGCAGTTCTTC. It specifies CSAGTSGAVQFF.

CDR3 in DNA: TGTGCCAGCAGTTACTCGATGAACACTGAAGCTTTCTTT. It specifies CASSYSMNTEAFF. The V and J genes are TRBV6-5 and TRBJ1-1; D remains ambiguous. CDR1 is MNHEY, CDR2 SVGAGI, per germline. Trimming removed 0 bases from V and 0 bases from J, with 2 bases in between. The CDR3 loop spans 13 amino acids.

This chain uses TRBV19 with TRBJ2-7, with TRBD2 as a possible D gene (6 bases). This CDR3 contains 12 residues. Germline CDR1 LNHDA, CDR2 SQIVND (reference sequence). V dropped 4 bases and J dropped 4 bases, with 8 bases sitting between them. The CDR3 region has the DNA TGTGCCAGTAGTAGGGGGGAATACGAGCAGTACTTC. Translating gives CASSRGEYEQYF.

V usage is TRBV7-2 and J usage is TRBJ2-5; 7 nucleotides line up with TRBD1. Germline lookup yields CDR1 SGHTA and CDR2 FQGNSA. This CDR3 comprises 15 residues. Losses at the gene ends were 0 bases for V and 5 bases for J; bases not matched to a gene: 6. CDR3 DNA: TGTGCCAGCAGCTTAGCAGGGGGCCTAGGGGAGACCCAGTACTTC. Protein: CASSLAGGLGETQYF.

V gene TRBV19 combines with J gene TRBJ1-2, with D perhaps TRBD1 (6 bases). V lost 2 bases and J 6 bases, leaving 10 bases between the germline ends. The CDR3 length is 13 residues. Germline CDR1 LNHDA, CDR2 SQIVND (reference sequence). The CDR3 reads CASSIRGLDGYTF. The DNA of the CDR3 is TGTGCCAGTAGTATAAGGGGGTTGGATGGCTACACCTTC.

The J gene is TRBJ1-1, the V gene TRBV6-6, with 10 bases matching TRBD1. V trimming: 7 bases; J trimming: 1 base; junction bases outside the gene matches: 6. CDR3 length: 15 amino acids. The germline CDR1 and CDR2 sequences are MNHNY and SVGAGI (reference sequence). CDR3 region: CASTRQGARNTEAFF. In DNA form, the CDR3 reads TGTGCCAGCACTCGACAGGGGGCGAGGAACACTGAAGCTTTCTTT.

The V call is TRBV5-8, the J call TRBJ2-1; D is uncertain. The CDR3 runs to 14 residues. The ends were cut back, 5 bases at V and 6 bases at J, with 15 bases in the middle. CDR1 and CDR2 from the germline V gene are SGHTS and YDEGEE. The DNA for the CDR3 is TGTGCCAGCAGTTACTCCAATCCGGGCAATGAGCAGTTCTTC. The encoded protein is CASSYSNPGNEQFF.

The chain uses TRBV7-9 and TRBJ1-2; possibly TRBD1 for D (5 bases). Germline assignment: CDR1 SEHNR and CDR2 FQNEAQ (reference sequence). V dropped 1 base and J dropped 6 bases, with 9 bases sitting between them. The CDR3 loop spans 13 amino acids. The CDR3 loop is CASSLVVGDGYTF. CDR3 nucleotides: TGTGCCAGCAGCTTAGTAGTGGGGGATGGCTACACCTTC. Drawing the rest from reference TRBV7-9 and TRBJ1-2, the complete variable domain is DTGVSQNPRHKITKRGQNVTFRCDPISEHNRLYWYRQTLGQGPEFLTYFQNEAQLEKSRLLSDRFSAERPKGSFSTLEIQRTEQGDSAMYLCASSLVVGDGYTFGSGTRLTVV.

The chain couples TRBV4-1 to TRBJ2-1; a weak D match, TRBD2 (5 bases). V lost 0 bases and J 13 bases, leaving 16 bases between the germline ends. CDR1 is MGHRA and CDR2 is YSYEKL in the germline V gene. This CDR3 contains 14 residues. CDR3 region: CASSQDRTERHQFF. Written as DNA, the CDR3 is TGCGCCAGCAGCCAAGATAGGACGGAGCGGCATCAGTTCTTC.

The chain joins TRBV5-1 to TRBJ2-5; D tentatively reads TRBD1 or TRBD2 (6 bases each). Trimming removed 1 base at V and 7 bases at J, with 17 bases between. The CDR3 length is 15 residues. In germline, CDR1 is SGHRS, CDR2 YFSETQ. The CDR3 region is CASSLPLEGTTTQYF. Here the CDR3 DNA reads TGCGCCAGCAGCTTGCCCCTGGAGGGGACAACGACCCAGTACTTC.